This entry describes one TCR beta chain. As yet, its antigen is unknown. The study ran its PCR with 60 Vbeta and 13 Jbeta primers. Repertoires were generated with immunoSEQ multiplex PCR, while TCRdb's copy carries only in-frame clones and drops some. The data contain approximately 130,000 clones, roughly 88% of them singletons. The data derive from a study of cytomegalovirus exposure and HLA in healthy donors. Study-wide findings and caveats: Most likely, a cluster of highly shared sequence variants arose as a sequencing artifact.

This TCR was sampled from a man between 50 and 59 years old in good health and CMV-seronegative. The sequenced sample consisted of PBMCs.

In DNA form, the CDR3 reads TGTGCCAGCAGCTTAGAACAGACATATGGCTACACCTTC. This translates into CASSLEQTYGYTF. The rearrangement links TRBV11-2 to TRBJ1-2; D not certain. Germline values: CDR1 SGHAT, CDR2 FQNNGV. The V end lost 0 bases, the J end lost 5 bases, and 7 bases lay between the germline ends. The CDR3 runs 13 residues.